This T cell receptor (beta chain) was recovered during a study of blood T cell repertoires in COVID-19 (dated by TCRdb to 2019 to 2021). Regarding the study in general: Samples from collaborators originated in the United States, Italy and Spain and spanned both the acute and convalescent phases of COVID-19. The prospective study material was composed of cDNA or gDNA derived from T cells, B-cell-depleted T cells, or PBMCs. Subjects who had been exposed to COVID-19, were actively infected with it, or had recovered from it provided the deeply sampled blood TCRbeta repertoires that made up the dataset. The repertoires were made available in a free public database intended to serve as a resource for research on the immune response to SARS-CoV-2. The samples were drawn from two sources: the first 160 participants of the ongoing ImmuneRACE study, and fewer than 1,500 subjects contributed by 6 global collaborators. Sample metadata almost always included a de-identified subject ID, COVID-19 status, age in years and sex. HLA class I and class II types, where available, came from metadata supplied by the sample provider rather than from assay-based typing. Summary of the overall study and its limitations: Clinical and demographic metadata were provided uncurated, with the amount varying by source and participant.

The CDR3 runs 12 amino acids, cysteine and phenylalanine included. The CDR3 DNA has 36 bases and is translated from base 1. CDR1 and CDR2 are read off the germline V gene (reference sequence) as LNHDA and SQIVND. V is clipped by 7 bases and J by 6 bases, and the sequence between their germline boundaries is 12 bases long. Participants in the prospective study were enrolled through a virtual design, were aged about 18 to 90 years, and lived in roughly 26 United States geographic areas. In the prospective study, participants were assigned to cohorts based on the clinical history participants reported in a screening survey and a study questionnaire. Each participant in the prospective study had whole blood, serum and a nasopharyngeal or oropharyngeal swab collected by mobile phlebotomists. Over an approximately 2-month period, participants in the prospective study had the option of providing additional blood draws and questionnaires. Prospective study blood samples were shipped either frozen or at room temperature before DNA extraction.

As to this clone: The clone's antigen remains unknown. Nothing much larger sits one base from this clone, and base qualities are not available.

TCRbeta CDR3 regions were amplified from genomic DNA using the immunoSEQ Assay, a bias-controlled multiplex PCR. The paper's data handling went like this. Within the assay, amplification of reference gene primers was used to estimate how many nucleated cells each sample contained. To quantify the absolute abundance of each unique TCRbeta CDR3 rearrangement, sequence reads were collapsed and filtered. For each sample, productive Simpson clonality was calculated as the square root of Simpson's diversity index over productive rearrangements. This is the immuneACCESS table as TCRdb keeps it, with only in-frame sequences that have V and J called. A part of the clones is gone; compared with another copy, unresolved V genes explain less than half, and the rest is unexplained. The D gene and trimming were derived from the DNA, and the V and J assignments and clone size from that table. In this sample the table shows about 300,000 clones, around 91% of which occur a single time. The ten top clones hold around 4.4% of the sample.

The clonotype originates from a woman aged 18-29 years with acute COVID-19. The source material was PBMCs or T cells enriched from blood (not recorded which). This chain joins TRBV19 to TRBJ1-1; the D gene cannot be resolved reliably. The sequence in DNA is TGTGCCAGTACCTCCCCCCCCTCTGAAGCTTTCTTT. Its coded protein is CASTSPPSEAFF.